This T cell receptor beta chain is from a study of T cell repertoires in cytomegalovirus infection. MiXCR, run by TCRdb on the reads, gives a single entry per CDR3 protein. This table has around 230,000 distinct CDR3 sequences, 35% to 40% appearing once. General study findings and limits: HLA-C-restricted CMV clonotypes gave the most frequent clonotype in two of eight donors.

This clonotype was seen only a few times. Its antigen is as yet unknown. Germline lookup yields CDR1 DFQATT and CDR2 SNEGSKA (reference sequence). V dropped 6 bases and J dropped 5 bases, with 13 bases sitting between them. CDR3 size: 12 residues. The receptor comes from a human donor in good health (CMV status not recorded). Some clones in this sample may be carry-over from other donors' samples. Sample: CD8+ T cells from cultured PBMCs, taken from culture after CMV antigen stimulation. The chain links TRBV20-1 to TRBJ1-2; D perhaps matches TRBD1 (6 bases). This chain's CDR3 is CSAPWRGYGYTF. The CDR3 DNA reads TGCAGTGCGCCGTGGAGGGGGTATGGCTACACCTTC.